A single T cell receptor (beta chain) is shown here with its context. Researchers took RNA transcripts and amplified the TCR beta CDR3 regions from them. First-round RT-PCR with HTBI primers amplified the TCR CDR3 region. TCRdb re-derived calls from the multiplex PCR reads in MiXCR, one entry per CDR3 protein. The data show about 380,000 distinct CDR3 sequences, under 20% seen once. Trimming removed 7 bases from V and 5 bases from J, with 14 bases in between. The CDR3 has 14 amino acids. Looked up from germline, CDR1 is SNHLY and CDR2 is FYNNEI. This entry comes from a study of T cells in Graves' hyperthyroidism and ophthalmopathy.

The receptor's source is a man between 18 and 35 years old with Graves' ophthalmopathy. Specimen: blood. The genes are TRBV2 and TRBJ2-2; D is possibly TRBD1 or TRBD2 (5 bases each). CDR3 coding DNA: TGTGCCAGCAACCCCTTGGGGGAGACCGGGGAGCTGTTTTTT. Translated, it gives CASNPLGETGELFF.